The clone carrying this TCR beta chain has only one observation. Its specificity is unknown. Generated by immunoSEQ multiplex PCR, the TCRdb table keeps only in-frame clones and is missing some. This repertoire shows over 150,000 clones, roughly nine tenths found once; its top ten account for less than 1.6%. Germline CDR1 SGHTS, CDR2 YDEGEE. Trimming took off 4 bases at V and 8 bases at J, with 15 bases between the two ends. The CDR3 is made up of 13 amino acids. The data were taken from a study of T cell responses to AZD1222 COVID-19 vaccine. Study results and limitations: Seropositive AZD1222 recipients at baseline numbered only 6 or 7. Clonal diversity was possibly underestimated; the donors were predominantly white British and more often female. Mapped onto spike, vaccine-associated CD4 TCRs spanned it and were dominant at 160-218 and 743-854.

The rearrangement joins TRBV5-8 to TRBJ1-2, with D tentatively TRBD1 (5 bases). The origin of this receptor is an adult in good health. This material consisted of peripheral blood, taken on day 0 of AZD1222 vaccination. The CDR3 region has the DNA TGTGCCAGCAGCCTTGACAGACCCACGGGCTACACCTTC. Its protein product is CASSLDRPTGYTF.